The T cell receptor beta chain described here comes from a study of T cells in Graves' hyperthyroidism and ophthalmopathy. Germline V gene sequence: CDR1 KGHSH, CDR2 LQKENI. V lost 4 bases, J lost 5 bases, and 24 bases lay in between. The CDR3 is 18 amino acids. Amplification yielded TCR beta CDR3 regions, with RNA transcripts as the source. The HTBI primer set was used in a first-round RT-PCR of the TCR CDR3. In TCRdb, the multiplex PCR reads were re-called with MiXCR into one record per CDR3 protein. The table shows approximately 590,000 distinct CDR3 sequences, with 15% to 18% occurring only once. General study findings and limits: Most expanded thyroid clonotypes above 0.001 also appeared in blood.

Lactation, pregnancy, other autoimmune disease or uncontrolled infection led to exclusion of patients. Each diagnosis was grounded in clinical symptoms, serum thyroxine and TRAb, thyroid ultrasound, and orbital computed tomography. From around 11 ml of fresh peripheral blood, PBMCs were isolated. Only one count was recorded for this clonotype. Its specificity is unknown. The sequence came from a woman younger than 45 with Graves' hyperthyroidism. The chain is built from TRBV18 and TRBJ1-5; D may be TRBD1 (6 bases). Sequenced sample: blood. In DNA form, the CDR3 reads TGTGCCAGCTCACTACAGACTACCGGGACACCGTTATATCAGCCCCAGCATTTT. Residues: CASSLQTTGTPLYQPQHF.